This T cell receptor (beta chain) was identified during a study of CD8 T cells in Susac syndrome (dated by TCRdb to between 2018 and 2021). In the study overall: Whether CD8+ T cell activation and differentiation in Susac syndrome was antigen driven was tested using repertoire sequencing. The paper's findings and limits, for the study overall: The number of individuals in the TCR sequencing and HLA analysis was recognized as being relatively small.

The V end loses 3 bases and the J end loses 8 bases, and a stretch of 13 bases separates them. From the cysteine through the phenylalanine, the CDR3 covers 13 amino acids. CDR3 DNA is the only sequence kept; it has 39 bases, read in frame from the first base. Taken from the germline V gene, the CDR1 and CDR2 loops are KGHSH and LQKENI. Peripheral blood CD8+ and CD4+ T cells from healthy donors, Susac syndrome patients and multiple sclerosis patients were profiled using high-throughput TCR beta sequencing. Healthy donors were age- and sex-matched controls. Bulk CD8+ and CD4+ T cells were purified magnetically by negative isolation, whereas CD8+ TEMRA cells were enriched by FACS. Blood was collected in EDTA tubes and processed within 24 hours, with PBMCs isolated through density gradient centrifugation. PBMCs intended for TCR sequencing were frozen in liquid nitrogen and were later thawed in a 37 degrees C water bath. A purity of at least 90% was achieved for sorted or isolated CD4+, CD8+ and CD8+ TEMRA cells.

RNA was extracted using the RNeasy kit, and about 0.5 to 1 microgram was reverse transcribed with random hexamers. The immunoSEQ multiplex PCR assay, which covers 54 Vbeta and 13 Jbeta segments, was used to amplify TCR beta CDR3 regions. PCR amplification bias was corrected using a synthetic template baseline for primer optimization and computational correction. The paper's data handling went like this. Reads were annotated to V, D and J genes per IMGT and analyzed with immunoSEQ Analyzer, keeping only productive sequences. Clonality was computed as one minus Shannon entropy normalized by log2 of the number of productive unique sequences. Public and private clones were assessed among the 100 most prevalent clones of each patient and control. A clone was defined as Susac-specific if it was absent from the healthy and MS cohorts, from roughly 980 published viral clones and from other ImmuneACCESS disease sequences. TCRdb trimmed the raw reads at Q25, called clones with MiXCR and kept productive beta chains. Every distinct CDR3 protein forms one entry, paired with its most common genes and DNA. It is TCRdb's table, rather than the study itself, that gives the V and J calls and clone size. The sample table holds 100,000 to 150,000 distinct CDR3 sequences, of which just under 95% were seen once. Around 0.078% of the sample belongs to the ten largest clones.

As to this clonotype: Its cognate antigen has yet to be identified. No base-level quality is on record; no much larger clone is a single base apart.

What was sequenced was CD4+ T cells from PBMCs. This clonotype was obtained from a human donor in good health. The chain is assembled from TRBV18 and TRBJ1-2; the D region possibly corresponds to TRBD1 (5 bases align). The bases are TGTGCCAGCTCACCGAGGGGCTATGAAGGCTACACCTTC. This yields the protein CASSPRGYEGYTF. The CDR3, completed at both ends by the reference TRBV18 and TRBJ1-2 genes, gives the full variable domain NAGVMQNPRHLVRRRGQEARLRCSPMKGHSHVYWYRQLPEEGLKFMVYLQKENIIDESGMPKERFSAEFPKEGPSILRIQQVVRGDSAAYFCASSPRGYEGYTFGSGTRLTVV.